The clone carrying this T cell receptor beta chain was seen a few times. The target antigen is unknown. These data originate in a study of immune heterogeneity within non-small cell lung tumors. Whole-study results and caveats: Across individual patients, the high-frequency T-cell receptor beta clonotypes were largely distinct.

The V and J ends lost 7 bases and 3 bases respectively, with 5 bases between them. The CDR3 spans 11 residues. Bulk tumor genomic DNA (about 600 ng per sample) served as template. Surgeons took several biopsies per primary tumor, spaced far apart, during surgery. The study cohort was described as untreated, and its members had newly diagnosed non-small cell lung cancer. They went on to have curative surgery. A multiplex PCR containing 32 V primers and 13 J primers was used to amplify TCR beta CDR3. TCRdb reprocessed the multiplex PCR reads via MiXCR and lists one record per CDR3 protein. This table holds around 12,000 distinct CDR3 sequences, 22% found once.

The sample comprised lung tumor tissue. This chain uses TRBV12-3 or TRBV12-4 with TRBJ2-3; no reliable D call. The receptor was derived from a man aged 60-69 years with non-small cell lung cancer. The CDR3 loop is CASTTTDTQYF. CDR3 in DNA: TGTGCCAGCACGACTACAGATACGCAGTATTTT.